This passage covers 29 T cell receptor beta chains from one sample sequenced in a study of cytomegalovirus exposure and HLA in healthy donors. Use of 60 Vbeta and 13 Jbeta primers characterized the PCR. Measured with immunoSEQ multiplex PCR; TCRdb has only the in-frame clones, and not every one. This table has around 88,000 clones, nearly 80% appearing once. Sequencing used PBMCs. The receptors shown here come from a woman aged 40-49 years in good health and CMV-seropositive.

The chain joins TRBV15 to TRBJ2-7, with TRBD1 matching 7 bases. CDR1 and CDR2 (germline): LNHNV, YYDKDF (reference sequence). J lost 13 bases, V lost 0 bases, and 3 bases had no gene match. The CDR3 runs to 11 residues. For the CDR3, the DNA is TGTGCCACCAGCAGAGAGGACAGGACCTACTTC. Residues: CATSREDRTYF.

CDR3 bases: TGTGCCAGCAGTTTATTTAGGGGGTACGAGCAGTACTTC. Its translation: CASSLFRGYEQYF. The V and J genes are TRBV27 and TRBJ2-7, with D possibly TRBD1 on 6 matching bases. V lost 1 base, J lost 4 bases, and 8 bases lay in between. CDR1 MNHEY and CDR2 SMNVEV come from the germline V gene (reference sequence). The CDR3 is 13 amino acids.

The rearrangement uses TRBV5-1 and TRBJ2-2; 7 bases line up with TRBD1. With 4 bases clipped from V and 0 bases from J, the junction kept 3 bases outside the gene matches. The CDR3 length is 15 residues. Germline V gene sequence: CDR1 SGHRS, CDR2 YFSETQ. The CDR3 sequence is CASSPQGANTGELFF. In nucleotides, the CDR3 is TGCGCCAGCAGCCCCCAGGGGGCGAACACCGGGGAGCTGTTTTTT.

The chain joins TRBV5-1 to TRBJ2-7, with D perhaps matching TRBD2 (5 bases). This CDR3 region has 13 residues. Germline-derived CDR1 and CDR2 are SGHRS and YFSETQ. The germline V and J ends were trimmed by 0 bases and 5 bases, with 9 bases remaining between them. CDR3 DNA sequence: TGCGCCAGCAGCTTGGCGGCTAGCAACGAGCAGTACTTC. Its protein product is CASSLAASNEQYF.

The chain's CDR3 is CASKETSGNTGELFF. Written as DNA, the CDR3 is TGTGCCAGCAAGGAGACTAGCGGTAACACCGGGGAGCTGTTTTTT. The rearrangement joins TRBV6-4 to TRBJ2-2; TRBD2 aligns across 9 bases. Per germline, CDR1 MRHNA and CDR2 SNTAGT. This CDR3 is 15 amino acids long. Losses at the gene ends were 7 bases for V and 2 bases for J; bases not matched to a gene: 5.

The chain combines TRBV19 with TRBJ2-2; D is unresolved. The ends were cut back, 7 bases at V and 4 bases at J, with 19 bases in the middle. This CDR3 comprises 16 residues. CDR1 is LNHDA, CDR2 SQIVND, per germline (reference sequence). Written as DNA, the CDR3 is TGTGCCAGTACCGAGCTAGGCGGTTTGGGCACCGGGGAGCTGTTTTTT. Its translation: CASTELGGLGTGELFF.

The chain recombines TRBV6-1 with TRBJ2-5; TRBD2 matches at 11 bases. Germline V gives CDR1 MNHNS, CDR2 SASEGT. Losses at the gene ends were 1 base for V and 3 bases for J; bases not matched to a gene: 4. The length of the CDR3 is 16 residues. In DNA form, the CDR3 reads TGTGCCAGCAGTGAAGGACTAGCGGGGTTTAAAGAGACCCAGTACTTC. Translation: CASSEGLAGFKETQYF.

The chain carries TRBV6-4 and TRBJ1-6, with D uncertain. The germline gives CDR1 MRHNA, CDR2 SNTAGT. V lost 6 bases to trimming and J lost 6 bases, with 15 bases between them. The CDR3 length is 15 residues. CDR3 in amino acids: CASRGEAFGNSPLHF. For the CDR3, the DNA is TGTGCCAGCAGAGGCGAGGCGTTCGGTAATTCACCCCTCCACTTT.

CDR3 sequence reads: CASSLARGNTGELFF. The DNA of the CDR3 is TGTGCCAGCAGTTTGGCCAGGGGGAACACCGGGGAGCTGTTTTTT. The J gene is TRBJ2-2, the V gene TRBV27; the D gene is possibly TRBD1 (6 bases). This CDR3 has 15 amino acids. CDR1 MNHEY and CDR2 SMNVEV come from the germline V gene (reference sequence). Trimming removed 3 bases at V and 1 base at J, with 9 bases between.

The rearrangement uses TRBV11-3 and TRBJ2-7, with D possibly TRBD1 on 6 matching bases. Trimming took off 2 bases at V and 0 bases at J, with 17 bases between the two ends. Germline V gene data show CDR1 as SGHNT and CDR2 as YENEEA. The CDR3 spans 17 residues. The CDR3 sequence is CASSLWLSGASSYEQYF. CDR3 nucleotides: TGTGCCAGCAGCTTATGGCTTTCAGGGGCGAGCTCCTACGAGCAGTACTTC.

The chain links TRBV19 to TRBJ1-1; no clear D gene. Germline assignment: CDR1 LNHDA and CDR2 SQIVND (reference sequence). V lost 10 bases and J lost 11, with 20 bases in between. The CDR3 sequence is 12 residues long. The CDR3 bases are TGTGCCACGGAGCGGATTGGTGTTGGGGCTTTCTTT. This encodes CATERIGVGAFF.

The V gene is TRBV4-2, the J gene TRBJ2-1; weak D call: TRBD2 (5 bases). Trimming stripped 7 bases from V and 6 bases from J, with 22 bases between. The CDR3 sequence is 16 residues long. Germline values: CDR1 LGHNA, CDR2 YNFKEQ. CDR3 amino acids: CASTNKPGSFLNEQFF. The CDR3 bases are TGTGCCAGCACCAACAAACCGGGATCATTCCTCAATGAGCAGTTCTTC.

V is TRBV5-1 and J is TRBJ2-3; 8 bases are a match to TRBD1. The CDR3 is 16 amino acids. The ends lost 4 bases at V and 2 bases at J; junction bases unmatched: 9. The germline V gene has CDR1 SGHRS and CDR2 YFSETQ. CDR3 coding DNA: TGCGCCAGCAGCGAAGGACAGGGATATTCCACAGATACGCAGTATTTT. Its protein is CASSEGQGYSTDTQYF.

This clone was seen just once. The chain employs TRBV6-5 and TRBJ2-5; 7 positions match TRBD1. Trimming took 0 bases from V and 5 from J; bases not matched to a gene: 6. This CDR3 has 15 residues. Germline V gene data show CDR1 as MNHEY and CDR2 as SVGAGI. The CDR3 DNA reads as TGTGCCAGCAGTTACTCGAGTCGACAGGGTGAGACCCAGTACTTC. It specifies CASSYSSRQGETQYF.

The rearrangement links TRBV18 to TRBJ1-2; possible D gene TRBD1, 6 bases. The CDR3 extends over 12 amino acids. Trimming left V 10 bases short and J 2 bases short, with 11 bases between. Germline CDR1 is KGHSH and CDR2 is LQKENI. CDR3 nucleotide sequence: TGTGCCACCGGGACACCCAACTATGGCTACACCTTC. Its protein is CATGTPNYGYTF.

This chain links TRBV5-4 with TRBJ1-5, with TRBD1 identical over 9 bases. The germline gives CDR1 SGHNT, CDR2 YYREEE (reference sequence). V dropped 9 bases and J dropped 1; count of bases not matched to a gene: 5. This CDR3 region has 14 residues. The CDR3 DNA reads TGTGCCACCTCAGGACAGGGGAGCAATCAGCCCCAGCATTTT. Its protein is CATSGQGSNQPQHF.

DNA of the CDR3: TGCGCCAGCAGCTTGACAGCGGGAGTCCACAATGAGCAGTTCTTC. This encodes CASSLTAGVHNEQFF. The rearrangement uses TRBV5-1 and TRBJ2-1, with 8 bases aligning to TRBD2. Germline assignment: CDR1 SGHRS and CDR2 YFSETQ. J was trimmed by 5 bases and V by 1 base; bases with no gene match: 5. The CDR3 extends over 15 amino acids.

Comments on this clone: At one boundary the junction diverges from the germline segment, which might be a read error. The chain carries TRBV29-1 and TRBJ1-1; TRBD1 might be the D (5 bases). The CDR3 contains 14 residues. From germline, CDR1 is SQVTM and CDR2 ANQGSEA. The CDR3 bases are TGCAGCGTTGAAGGCCATGGGGGGAACGCTGAAGCTTTCTTT. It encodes CSVEGHGGNAEAFF.

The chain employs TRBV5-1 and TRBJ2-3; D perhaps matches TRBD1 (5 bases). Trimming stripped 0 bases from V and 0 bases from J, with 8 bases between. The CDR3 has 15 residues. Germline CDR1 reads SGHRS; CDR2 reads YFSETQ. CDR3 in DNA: TGCGCCAGCAGCTTGGACGGACATAGCACAGATACGCAGTATTTT. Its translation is CASSLDGHSTDTQYF. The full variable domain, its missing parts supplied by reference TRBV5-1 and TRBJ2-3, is KAGVTQTPRYLIKTRGQQVTLSCSPISGHRSVSWYQQTPGQGLQFLFEYFSETQRNKGNFPGRFSGRQFSNSRSEMNVSTLELGDSALYLCASSLDGHSTDTQYFGPGTRLTVL.

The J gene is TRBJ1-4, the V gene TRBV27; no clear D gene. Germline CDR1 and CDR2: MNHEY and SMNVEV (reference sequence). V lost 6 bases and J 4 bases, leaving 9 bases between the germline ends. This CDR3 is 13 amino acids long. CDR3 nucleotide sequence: TGTGCCAGCAGGCTTCACGGTAATGAAAAACTGTTTTTT. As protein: CASRLHGNEKLFF.

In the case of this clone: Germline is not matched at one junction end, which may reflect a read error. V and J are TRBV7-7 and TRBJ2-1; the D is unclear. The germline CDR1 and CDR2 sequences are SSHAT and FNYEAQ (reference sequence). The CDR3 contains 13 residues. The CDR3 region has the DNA TGTGCTAGCAGCGTGAGCGCTTACAATGAGCAGTTCTTC. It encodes CASSVSAYNEQFF.

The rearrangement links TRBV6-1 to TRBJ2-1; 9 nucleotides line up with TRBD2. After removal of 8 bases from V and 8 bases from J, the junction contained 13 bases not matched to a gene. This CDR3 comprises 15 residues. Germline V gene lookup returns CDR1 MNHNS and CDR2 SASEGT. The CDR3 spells CASYAGTSLADEQFF. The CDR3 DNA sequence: TGTGCCAGCTATGCCGGGACTAGCCTTGCGGATGAGCAGTTCTTC.

The CDR3: CASSQDQWQNEKLFF. As DNA, the CDR3 is TGCGCCAGCAGCCAAGATCAATGGCAGAATGAAAAACTGTTTTTT. The chain combines TRBV4-1 with TRBJ1-4; D is unclear. CDR1 is MGHRA and CDR2 is YSYEKL in the germline V gene. Trimming shortened V by 0 bases and J by 5 bases, and 10 bases separated the two germline ends. The CDR3 loop spans 15 amino acids.

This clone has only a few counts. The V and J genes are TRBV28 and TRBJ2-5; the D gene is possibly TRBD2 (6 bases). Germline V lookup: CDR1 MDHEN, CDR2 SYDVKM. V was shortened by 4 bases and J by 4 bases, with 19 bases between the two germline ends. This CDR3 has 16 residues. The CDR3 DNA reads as TGTGCCAGCAGTTCCTATAGCGGAGAGGAGGTAGAGACCCAGTACTTC. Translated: CASSSYSGEEVETQYF.

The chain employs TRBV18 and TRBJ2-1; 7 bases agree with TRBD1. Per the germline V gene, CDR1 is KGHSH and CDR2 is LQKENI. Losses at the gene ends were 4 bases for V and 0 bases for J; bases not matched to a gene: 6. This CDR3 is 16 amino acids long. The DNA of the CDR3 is TGTGCCAGCTCACTTTCGACAGGGAGCTCCTACAATGAGCAGTTCTTC. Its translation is CASSLSTGSSYNEQFF.

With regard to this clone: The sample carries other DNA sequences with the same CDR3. In DNA, the CDR3 is TGTGCCAGCAGTTACTCGACTGAGAGGGCTGGAAACACCATATATTTT. This translates into CASSYSTERAGNTIYF. This chain connects TRBV6-6 to TRBJ1-3; D is ambiguous. Between the trimmed V and J ends, which lost 0 bases and 2 bases, there was a span of 11 bases. This CDR3 is 16 amino acids long. Looked up from germline, CDR1 is MNHNY and CDR2 is SVGAGI (reference sequence).

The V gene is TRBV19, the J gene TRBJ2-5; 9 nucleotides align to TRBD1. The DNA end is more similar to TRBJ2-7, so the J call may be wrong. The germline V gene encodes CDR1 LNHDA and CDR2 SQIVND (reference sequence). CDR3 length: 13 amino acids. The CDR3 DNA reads TGTGCCAGCACGACAGGGGGTGGTTACGAGCAGTACTTC. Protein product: CASTTGGGYEQYF.

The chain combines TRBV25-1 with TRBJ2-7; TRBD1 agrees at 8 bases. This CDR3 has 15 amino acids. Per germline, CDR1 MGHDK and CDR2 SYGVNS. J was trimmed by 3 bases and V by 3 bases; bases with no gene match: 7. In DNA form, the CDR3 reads TGTGCCAGCAGTGAGAAGGCACAGGGGGTCTACGAGCAGTACTTC. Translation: CASSEKAQGVYEQYF.

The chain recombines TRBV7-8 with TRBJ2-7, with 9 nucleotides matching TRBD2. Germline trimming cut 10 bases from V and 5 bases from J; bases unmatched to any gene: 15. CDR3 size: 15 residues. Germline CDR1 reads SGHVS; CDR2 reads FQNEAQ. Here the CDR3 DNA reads TGTGCCACCTTACCACGTCAGCGGGAGGTCCACGAGCAGTACTTC. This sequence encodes CATLPRQREVHEQYF.